One sample yielded the 27 T cell receptor beta chains listed below, sequenced in a study of blood T cell repertoires in COVID-19. Repertoires were generated with immunoSEQ multiplex PCR, while TCRdb's copy carries only in-frame clones and drops some. The sample carries roughly 270,000 clones, roughly 88% recorded once. The sample comprised peripheral blood. These receptors were obtained from a man between 18 and 35 years old with active or convalescent COVID-19.

The chain has TRBV9 and TRBJ1-1; D perhaps matches TRBD1 (5 bases). CDR3 length: 15 residues. CDR1 SGDLS and CDR2 YYNGEE come from the germline V gene. V lost 2 bases and J lost 0, with 11 bases in between. CDR3 sequence: CASSVKYRLNTEAFF. In DNA, the CDR3 is TGTGCCAGCAGCGTTAAATACAGGTTGAACACTGAAGCTTTCTTT.

This clone was seen only once. This chain uses TRBV6-5 with TRBJ1-4; 10 nucleotides agree with TRBD1. This CDR3 has 14 residues. V trimming: 6 bases; J trimming: 6 bases; junction bases outside the gene matches: 4. Germline V lookup: CDR1 MNHEY, CDR2 SVGAGI. CDR3 loop: CASREGQGHEKLFF. CDR3 bases: TGTGCCAGCAGGGAGGGACAGGGGCATGAAAAACTGTTTTTT.

The chain links TRBV7-9 to TRBJ2-1; TRBD1 matches at 10 bases. The ends lost 1 base at V and 2 bases at J; junction bases unmatched: 11. Germline-derived CDR1 and CDR2 are SEHNR and FQNEAQ (reference sequence). This CDR3 is 19 amino acids long. This chain's CDR3 is CASSLGDRGLAPTYNEQFF. As DNA, the CDR3 is TGTGCCAGCAGCTTAGGGGACAGGGGATTGGCGCCGACCTACAATGAGCAGTTCTTC. Using reference TRBV7-9 and TRBJ2-1 for the parts outside the CDR3, the full variable domain is DTGVSQNPRHKITKRGQNVTFRCDPISEHNRLYWYRQTLGQGPEFLTYFQNEAQLEKSRLLSDRFSAERPKGSFSTLEIQRTEQGDSAMYLCASSLGDRGLAPTYNEQFFGPGTRLTVL.

The chain couples TRBV7-8 to TRBJ2-7, with 8 bases identical to TRBD1. The CDR3 has 16 amino acids. Per germline, CDR1 SGHVS and CDR2 FQNEAQ. The ends lost 5 bases at V and 0 bases at J; junction bases unmatched: 9. CDR3 sequence: CASSKETGVSSYEQYF. The CDR3 DNA reads TGTGCCAGCAGCAAAGAGACAGGGGTAAGCTCCTACGAGCAGTACTTC. Using reference TRBV7-8 and TRBJ2-7 for the parts outside the CDR3, the full variable domain is GAGVSQSPRYKVAKRGQDVALRCDPISGHVSLFWYQQALGQGPEFLTYFQNEAQLDKSGLPSDRFFAERPEGSVSTLKIQRTQQEDSAVYLCASSKETGVSSYEQYFGPGTRLTVT.

V is TRBV6-6 and J is TRBJ1-4; D is uncertain. The CDR3 has 14 amino acids. V dropped 8 bases and J dropped 5 bases, with 15 bases sitting between them. Germline CDR1 reads MNHNY; CDR2 reads SVGAGI (reference sequence). The CDR3 DNA sequence: TGTGCCAGCCGCAGACGGGTGGAGAATGAAAAACTGTTTTTT. Residues: CASRRRVENEKLFF.

The chain has TRBV11-2 and TRBJ1-6, with D possibly being TRBD1 (5 bases). CDR1 is SGHAT, CDR2 FQNNGV, per germline. The CDR3 is 18 residues long. Trimming pared 6 bases from V and 0 bases from J, leaving 18 bases between. The CDR3 protein is CASRSRRGKSSYNSPLHF. DNA of the CDR3: TGTGCCAGCAGAAGCCGACGGGGGAAGAGCTCCTATAATTCACCCCTCCACTTT.

This rearrangement joins TRBV19 to TRBJ1-1; TRBD1 matches 7 bases. This CDR3 is 15 amino acids long. From germline, CDR1 is LNHDA and CDR2 SQIVND (reference sequence). V dropped 3 bases and J dropped 0; count of bases not matched to a gene: 4. The CDR3 nucleotides read TGTGCCAGTAGTATGGACAGGCTAATGAACACTGAAGCTTTCTTT. Translating gives CASSMDRLMNTEAFF.

This rearrangement joins TRBV19 to TRBJ2-5; tentatively, D is TRBD1 (6 bases). The CDR3 has 15 residues. Germline V CDR1 and CDR2: LNHDA, SQIVND (reference sequence). V was shortened by 5 bases and J by 5 bases, with 18 bases between the two germline ends. DNA of the CDR3: TGTGCCAGTAGTTCTCAGGGGATTAGGATGGAGACCCAGTACTTC. Residues: CASSSQGIRMETQYF. Looking up the rest from reference TRBV19 and TRBJ2-5 gives the full variable domain: DGGITQSPKYLFRKEGQNVTLSCEQNLNHDAMYWYRQDPGQGLRLIYYSQIVNDFQKGDIAEGYSVSREKKESFPLTVTSAQKNPTAFYLCASSSQGIRMETQYFGPGTRLLVL.

The rearrangement links TRBV7-2 to TRBJ1-1; D remains unclear. The length of the CDR3 is 17 residues. V lost 2 bases to trimming and J lost 0 bases, with 16 bases between them. The germline V gene has CDR1 SGHTA and CDR2 FQGNSA. The CDR3 reads CASSLSAQETLNTEAFF. DNA of the CDR3: TGTGCCAGCAGCTTAAGTGCCCAGGAAACTCTGAACACTGAAGCTTTCTTT. The whole variable domain, remainder taken from reference TRBV7-2 and TRBJ1-1, is GAGVSQSPSNKVTEKGKDVELRCDPISGHTALYWYRQSLGQGLEFLIYFQGNSAPDKSGLPSDRFSAERTGGSVSTLTIQRTQQEDSAVYLCASSLSAQETLNTEAFFGQGTRLTVV.

CDR3: CASSYEGSGGNSPLHF. The CDR3 DNA sequence: TGTGCCAGCAGTTACGAAGGATCAGGGGGCAATTCACCCCTCCACTTT. The J gene is TRBJ1-6, the V gene TRBV6-5, with 8 positions matching TRBD1. From germline, CDR1 is MNHEY and CDR2 SVGAGI. The length of the CDR3 is 16 residues. V was clipped by 2 bases and J by 7 bases; unmatched bases: 7.

The chain combines TRBV11-2 with TRBJ2-3; 11 bases line up with TRBD1. The CDR3 length is 16 residues. The germline gives CDR1 SGHAT, CDR2 FQNNGV. V gave up 1 base and J gave up 3 bases; unmatched junction bases: 3. The CDR3 protein is CASSLAGTGGTDTQYF. The CDR3 DNA sequence: TGTGCCAGCAGCTTAGCAGGGACAGGGGGGACAGATACGCAGTATTTT.

This chain links TRBV7-2 with TRBJ2-3; 8 bases are a match to TRBD2. The ends lost 5 bases at V and 2 bases at J; junction bases unmatched: 9. CDR1 is SGHTA and CDR2 is FQGNSA in the germline V gene. CDR3 length: 16 residues. The CDR3 region is CASSPHRGGNTDTQYF. The CDR3 DNA reads as TGTGCCAGCAGCCCTCACCGGGGGGGGAACACAGATACGCAGTATTTT.

The chain employs TRBV6-6 and TRBJ2-3; tentative D call: TRBD2 (5 bases). The CDR3 contains 12 residues. Germline V lookup: CDR1 MNHNY, CDR2 SVGAGI (reference sequence). Trimming shortened V by 7 bases and J by 8 bases, and 13 bases separated the two germline ends. CDR3 sequence: CASTSLRGTQYF. CDR3 DNA sequence: TGTGCCAGCACTTCCCTCCGGGGTACGCAGTATTTT.

Concerning this clone itself: An end of the junction differs from the germline gene, which may be a read error. The chain uses TRBV12-5 and TRBJ1-4; 9 bases map to TRBD1. The germline gives CDR1 LGHNT, CDR2 FRNRAP. The CDR3 is 14 residues long. DNA for the CDR3: TGTGCTAGTGGTTCGCCGGGACAGGGTCTTAAGGGAGCCTTT. This translates into CASGSPGQGLKGAF.

The rearrangement uses TRBV5-5 and TRBJ1-6, with 8 bases identical to TRBD1. Trimming took 4 bases from V and 9 from J; bases not matched to a gene: 12. CDR1 is SGHKS, CDR2 YYEKEE, per germline (reference sequence). The CDR3 loop spans 16 amino acids. Here the CDR3 DNA reads TGTGCCAGCAGCATCAGAGTGGGGACAGGAGCTTCACCCCTCCACTTT. Translation gives CASSIRVGTGASPLHF.

There are a few counts of this clone. V gene TRBV4-1 combines with J gene TRBJ1-2; D perhaps matches TRBD1 (6 bases). Trimming left V 0 bases short and J 7 bases short, with 12 bases between. The CDR3 has 14 residues. From germline, CDR1 is MGHRA and CDR2 YSYEKL. DNA of the CDR3: TGCGCCAGCAGCCAAGAGATGTCAGGGGTTGGCTACACCTTC. As protein: CASSQEMSGVGYTF.

The chain is built from TRBV12-5 and TRBJ1-1; 7 positions match TRBD1. This CDR3 comprises 12 residues. Germline V gene data show CDR1 as LGHNT and CDR2 as FRNRAP. Germline trimming cut 6 bases from V and 9 bases from J; bases unmatched to any gene: 7. This CDR3 is CASGPDRDKAFF. CDR3 sequence (DNA): TGTGCTAGTGGACCCGACAGGGACAAAGCTTTCTTT. Using reference TRBV12-5 and TRBJ1-1 for the parts outside the CDR3, the full variable domain is DARVTQTPRHKVTEMGQEVTMRCQPILGHNTVFWYRQTMMQGLELLAYFRNRAPLDDSGMPKDRFSAEMPDATLATLKIQPSEPRDSAVYFCASGPDRDKAFFGQGTRLTVV.

This clone was counted once. This sequence joins TRBV15 and TRBJ2-5; 10 bases align to TRBD2. V was pared by 5 bases and J by 5 bases, with 2 bases of the junction left unmatched. Germline V gene lookup returns CDR1 LNHNV and CDR2 YYDKDF (reference sequence). This CDR3 is 13 amino acids long. The CDR3 spells CATSGGLAETQYF. The DNA of the CDR3 is TGTGCCACCAGCGGGGGACTAGCGGAGACCCAGTACTTC.

The rearrangement uses TRBV10-1 and TRBJ2-7; D may be TRBD2 (6 bases). CDR1 and CDR2 (germline): WNHNN, SYGVQD (reference sequence). The CDR3 covers 12 residues. V lost 3 bases and J 6 bases, leaving 9 bases between the germline ends. CDR3 sequence: CASSDVEGEQYF. The CDR3 nucleotides are TGCGCCAGCAGTGATGTGGAGGGCGAGCAGTACTTC.

V is TRBV9 and J is TRBJ2-1; TRBD2 aligns across 12 bases. Germline trimming cut 4 bases from V and 9 bases from J; bases unmatched to any gene: 11. The CDR3 length is 16 residues. Germline V gives CDR1 SGDLS, CDR2 YYNGEE. For the CDR3, the DNA is TGTGCCAGCAGCCCCCGGGGGACTAGCGGGTCGGGTGAGCAGTTCTTC. This translates into CASSPRGTSGSGEQFF.

The chain has TRBV21-1 and TRBJ2-7; the table's D call, TRBD1, was not checked against the DNA. TRBV21-1 is labeled a pseudogene. The CDR3 length is 13 residues. CDR3 region: CASSRTGSYEQYF. DNA of the CDR3: TGTGCCAGCAGCAGGACAGGGAGCTACGAGCAGTACTTC.

CDR3 in amino acids: CASSLAKASDSYNEQFF. The CDR3 bases are TGTGCCAGCAGTTTAGCTAAGGCTAGCGACTCCTACAATGAGCAGTTCTTC. The V gene is TRBV27, the J gene TRBJ2-1; tentatively, D is TRBD2 (6 bases). Germline assignment: CDR1 MNHEY and CDR2 SMNVEV (reference sequence). V was pared by 2 bases and J by 0 bases, with 14 bases between. This CDR3 has 17 amino acids.

The chain uses TRBV11-3 and TRBJ2-7; possibly TRBD1 for D (6 bases). V lost 2 bases, J lost 2 bases, and 10 bases lay in between. The CDR3 is 14 amino acids. Germline loops: CDR1 SGHNT, CDR2 YENEEA. The CDR3 here is CASSLWQGTYEQYF. DNA of the CDR3: TGTGCCAGCAGCTTATGGCAGGGGACCTACGAGCAGTACTTC.

This chain uses TRBV2 with TRBJ2-3; D uncertain. Germline-derived CDR1 and CDR2 are SNHLY and FYNNEI. The CDR3 contains 13 residues. Trimming removed 3 bases from V and 1 base from J, with 5 bases in between. CDR3 nucleotide sequence: TGTGCCAGCAGTGACAGCGGCACAGATACGCAGTATTTT. Protein: CASSDSGTDTQYF.

The chain has TRBV24-1 and TRBJ1-5; no definite D call. CDR3 size: 15 residues. Trimming removed 8 bases at V and 11 bases at J, with 24 bases between. CDR1 and CDR2 from the germline V gene are KGHDR and SFDVKD. This CDR3 reads CATNQLGPGAGSQHF. CDR3 coding DNA: TGTGCCACCAACCAATTAGGGCCGGGCGCGGGGTCCCAGCATTTT.

The chain uses TRBV4-1 and TRBJ2-4, with 12 bases matching TRBD2. Germline values: CDR1 MGHRA, CDR2 YSYEKL. V gave up 1 base and J gave up 0 bases; unmatched junction bases: 4. The CDR3 length is 18 residues. DNA for the CDR3: TGCGCCAGCAGCCAAGGGCTAGCGGGGGGGCTAGCCAAAAACATTCAGTACTTC. Protein product: CASSQGLAGGLAKNIQYF.

The sample holds many counts of this clone. The genes are TRBV5-1 and TRBJ1-6; 11 bases agree with TRBD1. CDR1 SGHRS and CDR2 YFSETQ come from the germline V gene. Trimming cost V 4 bases and J 6 bases; bases outside gene matches: 3. This CDR3 contains 15 residues. The CDR3 here is CASSTDRGPNSPLHF. The CDR3 bases are TGCGCCAGCAGCACGGACAGGGGGCCTAATTCACCCCTCCACTTT.